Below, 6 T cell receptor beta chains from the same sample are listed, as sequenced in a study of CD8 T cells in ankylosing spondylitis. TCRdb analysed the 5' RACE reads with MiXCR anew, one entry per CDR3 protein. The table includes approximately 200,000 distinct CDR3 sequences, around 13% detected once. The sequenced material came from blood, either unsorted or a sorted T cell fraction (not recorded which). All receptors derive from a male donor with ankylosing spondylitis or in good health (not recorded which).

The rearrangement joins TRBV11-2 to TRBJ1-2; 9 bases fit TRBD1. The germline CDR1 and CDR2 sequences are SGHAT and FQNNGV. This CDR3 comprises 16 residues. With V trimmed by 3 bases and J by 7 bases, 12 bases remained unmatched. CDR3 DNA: TGTGCCAGCAGCTTCGCGTTCCGGGACAGGGAAGCTGGCTACACCTTC. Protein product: CASSFAFRDREAGYTF.

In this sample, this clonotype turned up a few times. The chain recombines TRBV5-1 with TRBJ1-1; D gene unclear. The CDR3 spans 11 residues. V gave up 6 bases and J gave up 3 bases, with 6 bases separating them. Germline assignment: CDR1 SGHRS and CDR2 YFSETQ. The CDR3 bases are TGCGCCAGCAAGTTGTACACTGAAGCTTTCTTT. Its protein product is CASKLYTEAFF. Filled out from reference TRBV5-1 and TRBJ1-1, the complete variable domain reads KAGVTQTPRYLIKTRGQQVTLSCSPISGHRSVSWYQQTPGQGLQFLFEYFSETQRNKGNFPGRFSGRQFSNSRSEMNVSTLELGDSALYLCASKLYTEAFFGQGTRLTVV.

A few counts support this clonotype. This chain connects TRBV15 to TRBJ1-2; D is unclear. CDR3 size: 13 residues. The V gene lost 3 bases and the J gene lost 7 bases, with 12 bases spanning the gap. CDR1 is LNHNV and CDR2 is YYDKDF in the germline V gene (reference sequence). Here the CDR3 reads CATSRPRSGGYTF. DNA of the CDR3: TGTGCCACCAGCAGGCCCCGTAGTGGTGGCTACACCTTC.

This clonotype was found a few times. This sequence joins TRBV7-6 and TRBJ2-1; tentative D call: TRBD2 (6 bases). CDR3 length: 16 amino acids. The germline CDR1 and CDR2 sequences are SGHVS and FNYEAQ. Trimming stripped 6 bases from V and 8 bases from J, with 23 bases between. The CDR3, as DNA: TGTGCCAGCAGTTCCTCCCGGGTCGGGGGATTAGATGAGCAGTTCTTC. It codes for CASSSSRVGGLDEQFF. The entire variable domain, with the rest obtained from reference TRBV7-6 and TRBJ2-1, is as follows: GAGVSQSPRYKVTKRGQDVALRCDPISGHVSLYWYRQALGQGPEFLTYFNYEAQQDKSGLPNDRFSAERPEGSISTLTIQRTEQRDSAMYRCASSSSRVGGLDEQFFGPGTRLTVL.

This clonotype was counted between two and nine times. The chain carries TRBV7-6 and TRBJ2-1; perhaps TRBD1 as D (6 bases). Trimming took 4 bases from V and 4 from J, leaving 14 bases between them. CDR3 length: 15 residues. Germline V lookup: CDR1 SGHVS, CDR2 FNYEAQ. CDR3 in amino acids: CASSSIPGEYNEQFF. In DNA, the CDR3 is TGTGCCAGCAGCTCTATCCCAGGGGAGTACAATGAGCAGTTCTTC.

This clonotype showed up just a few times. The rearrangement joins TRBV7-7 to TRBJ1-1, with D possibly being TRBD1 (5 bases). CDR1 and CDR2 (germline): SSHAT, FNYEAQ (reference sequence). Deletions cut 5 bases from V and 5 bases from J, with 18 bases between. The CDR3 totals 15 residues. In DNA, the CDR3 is TGTGCCAGCAGCCCATACTCCGGGGGGGGAACTGAAGCTTTCTTT. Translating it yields CASSPYSGGGTEAFF.